The T cell receptor beta chain under discussion was sequenced for a study of blood T cell repertoires in COVID-19. A few counts support this clone. The CDR3 has 16 amino acids. Germline CDR1 and CDR2: ENHRY and SYGVKD. The V segment lost 2 bases and the J segment 7 bases; nucleotides outside the gene matches: 8. Assay: immunoSEQ multiplex PCR; the TCRdb copy retains only in-frame clones and omits some. This table holds 300,000 to 400,000 clones, about 91% found once. This TCR derives from a woman in her twenties or thirties with COVID-19, enrolled during active disease. The sample was peripheral blood. The gene calls are TRBV10-3 and TRBJ2-1; 10 positions match TRBD1. The CDR3 sequence is CAISENRDRGLNEQFF. CDR3 DNA: TGTGCCATCAGTGAGAACCGGGACAGGGGTTTGAATGAGCAGTTCTTC.